This TCR beta chain was sequenced in a study of tumor and adjacent non-tumor tissue in lung cancer. Across the study: Stage I to III disease affected roughly 10 men and 5 women aged roughly 30 to 76. Each sample yielded around 4 million productive TCRbeta reads on average.

RNA was extracted from bulk tissue without any cell sorting. More than 3 cm separated this lung sample from the edge of the tumor. TCRbeta libraries were built with three rounds of nested PCR, modified from ARM-PCR. One entry per CDR3 protein results from TCRdb running MiXCR on the multiplex PCR reads. The repertoire holds some 80,000 distinct CDR3 sequences, with about 77% as singletons. Germline V gene lookup returns CDR1 SQVTM and CDR2 ANQGSEA. Deletions cut 3 bases from V and 6 bases from J, with 8 bases between. The CDR3 is made up of 11 amino acids. The chain carries TRBV29-1 and TRBJ1-1; weak D call: TRBD1 (5 bases). Sequencing input: distant non-tumor lung tissue. The TCR originated in a woman between 45 and 60 years old with non-small cell lung cancer. Here the CDR3 DNA reads TGCAGCGTTGAGGGGGGAGCTGAAGCTTTCTTT. Translation gives CSVEGGAEAFF.